This TCR beta chain was sequenced during a study of blood T cell repertoires in COVID-19. Whole-study context: Both acute and convalescent COVID-19 samples were obtained from the United States, Italy and Spain. T cells, B-cell-depleted T cells, or PBMCs supplied cDNA or gDNA.

The CDR3 spans 13 residues. J was trimmed by 3 bases and V by 5 bases; bases with no gene match: 3. The germline V gene has CDR1 ENHRY and CDR2 SYGVKD. How the authors handled the data: Amplification of reference gene primers provided the estimated nucleated cell counts. Sequenced by immunoSEQ multiplex PCR; TCRdb stores in-frame clones only, minus some. V and J calls and clone size are given by that table; D and trimming were obtained from the DNA. The sample holds under 40,000 clones, roughly 93% seen once. This sequence originates from a human donor in a cohort sampled during active COVID-19. The V gene is TRBV10-3, the J gene TRBJ1-1; 7 nucleotides agree with TRBD1. The sequencing input was peripheral blood. Here the CDR3 DNA reads TGTGCCATCAGTCCCGACAGGGACACTGAAGCTTTCTTT. Translation gives CAISPDRDTEAFF.